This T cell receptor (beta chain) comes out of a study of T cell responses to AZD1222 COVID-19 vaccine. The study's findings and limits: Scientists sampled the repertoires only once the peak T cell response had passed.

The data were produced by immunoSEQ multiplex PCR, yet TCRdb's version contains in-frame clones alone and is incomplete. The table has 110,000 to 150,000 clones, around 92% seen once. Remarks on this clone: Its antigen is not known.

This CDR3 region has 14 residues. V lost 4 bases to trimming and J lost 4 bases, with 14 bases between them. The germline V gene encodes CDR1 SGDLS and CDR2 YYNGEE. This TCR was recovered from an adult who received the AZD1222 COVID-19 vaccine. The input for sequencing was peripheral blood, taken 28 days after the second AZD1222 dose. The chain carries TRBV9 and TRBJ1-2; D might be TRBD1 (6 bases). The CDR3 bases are TGTGCCAGCAGCCCCCGGACAGCCTCCTATGGCTACACCTTC. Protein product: CASSPRTASYGYTF.